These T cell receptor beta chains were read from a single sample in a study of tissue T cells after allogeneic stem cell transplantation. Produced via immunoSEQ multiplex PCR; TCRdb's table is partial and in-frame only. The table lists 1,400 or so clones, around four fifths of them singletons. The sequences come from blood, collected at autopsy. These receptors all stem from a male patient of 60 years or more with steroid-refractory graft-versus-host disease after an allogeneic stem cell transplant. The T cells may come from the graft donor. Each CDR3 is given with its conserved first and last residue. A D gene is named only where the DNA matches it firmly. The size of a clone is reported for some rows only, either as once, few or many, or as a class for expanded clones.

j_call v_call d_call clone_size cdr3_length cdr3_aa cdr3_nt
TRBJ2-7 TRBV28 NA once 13 CASSHQGGYEQYF TGTGCCAGCAGCCACCAGGGGGGGTACGAGCAGTACTTC
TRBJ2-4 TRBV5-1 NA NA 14 CASSLPGFEDIQYF TGCGCCAGCAGCTTACCGGGATTTGAGGACATTCAGTACTTC
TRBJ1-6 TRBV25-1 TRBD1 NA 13 CASAWTGDSPLHF TGTGCCAGCGCATGGACAGGCGATTCACCCCTCCACTTT
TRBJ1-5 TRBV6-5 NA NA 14 CASSYYRSGQPQHF TGTGCCAGCAGTTACTACAGGTCTGGTCAGCCCCAGCATTTT
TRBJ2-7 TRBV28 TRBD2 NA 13 CATSLAGTYEQYF TGTGCCACCTCCCTAGCGGGGACCTACGAGCAGTACTTC
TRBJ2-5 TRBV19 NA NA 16 CASSIGGGAFLETQYF TGTGCCAGTAGTATAGGTGGGGGGGCTTTTCTAGAGACCCAGTACTTC
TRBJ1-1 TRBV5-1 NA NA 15 CASSLSVGLGHEAFF TGCGCCAGCAGCTTGTCTGTCGGACTAGGACATGAAGCTTTCTTT
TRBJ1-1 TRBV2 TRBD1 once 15 CASSLSRGRATEAFF TGTGCCAGCAGCCTCAGCAGGGGGCGTGCAACTGAAGCTTTCTTT
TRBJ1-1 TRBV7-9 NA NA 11 CASSLDTEAFF TGTGCCAGCAGCCTAGACACTGAAGCTTTCTTT
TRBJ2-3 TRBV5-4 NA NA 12 CASSLAGDTQYF TGTGCCAGCAGCTTGGCCGGGGATACGCAGTATTTT
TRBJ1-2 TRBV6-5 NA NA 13 CASAPVVSTGYTF TGTGCCAGCGCCCCAGTAGTATCGACGGGCTACACCTTC
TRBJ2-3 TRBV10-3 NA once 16 CAISEPAGIPRDTQYF TGTGCCATCAGTGAGCCGGCTGGGATACCTAGGGATACGCAGTATTTT
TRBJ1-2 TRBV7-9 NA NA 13 CASSLTDNYGYTF TGTGCCAGCAGCTTAACTGATAACTATGGCTACACCTTC
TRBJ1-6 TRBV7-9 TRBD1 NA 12 CASSWTGSPLHF TGTGCCAGCAGCTGGACAGGTTCACCCCTCCACTTT
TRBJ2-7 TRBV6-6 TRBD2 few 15 CASSYASGGSYEQYF TGTGCCAGCAGTTACGCTAGCGGGGGCTCCTACGAGCAGTACTTC
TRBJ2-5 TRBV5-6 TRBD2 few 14 CASSGGSAAETQYF TGTGCCAGCAGCGGCGGGAGCGCGGCCGAGACCCAGTACTTC
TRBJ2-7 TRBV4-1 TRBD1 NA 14 CASSQPTGIHEQYF TGCGCCAGCAGCCAACCGACAGGGATCCACGAGCAGTACTTC
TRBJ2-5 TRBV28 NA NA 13 CASMGRPQETQYF TGTGCCAGCATGGGCCGGCCCCAAGAGACCCAGTACTTC
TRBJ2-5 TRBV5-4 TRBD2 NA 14 CASSIGGIQETQYF TGTGCCAGCAGCATCGGGGGGATCCAAGAGACCCAGTACTTC
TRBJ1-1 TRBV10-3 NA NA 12 CAIRTEGTEAFF TGTGCCATCAGGACGGAGGGAACTGAAGCTTTCTTT
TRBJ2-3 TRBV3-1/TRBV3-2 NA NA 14 CASSIVAHTDTQYF TGTGCCAGCAGCATAGTCGCCCACACAGATACGCAGTATTTT
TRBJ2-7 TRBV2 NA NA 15 CASSEGWGIDYEQYF TGTGCCAGCAGTGAAGGGTGGGGGATTGACTACGAGCAGTACTTC
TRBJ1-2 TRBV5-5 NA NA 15 CASSLGRPFLYGYTF TGTGCCAGCAGCTTGGGAAGACCGTTTTTATATGGCTACACCTTC
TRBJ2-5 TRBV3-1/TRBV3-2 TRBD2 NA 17 CASTATGLAGGVKTQYF TGTGCCAGCACCGCTACGGGACTAGCGGGGGGGGTAAAGACCCAGTACTTC
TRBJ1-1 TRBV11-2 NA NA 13 CASSHGTGTEAFF TGTGCCAGCAGCCATGGAACGGGGACTGAAGCTTTCTTT
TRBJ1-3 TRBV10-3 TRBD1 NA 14 CAIDRVSSGNTIYF TGTGCCATAGACAGGGTTAGCTCTGGAAACACCATATATTTT
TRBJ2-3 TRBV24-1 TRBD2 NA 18 CATSDPRGAGNSTDTQYF TGTGCCACCAGTGATCCCCGGGGAGCGGGGAATAGCACAGATACGCAGTATTTT
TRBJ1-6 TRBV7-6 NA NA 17 CASSLRQRSSYNSPLHF TGTGCCAGCAGCTTAAGGCAGAGGAGCTCCTATAATTCACCCCTCCACTTT
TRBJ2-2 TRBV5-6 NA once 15 CASRDDLLGTGELFF TGTGCCAGCAGAGATGACCTGCTCGGCACCGGGGAGCTGTTTTTT
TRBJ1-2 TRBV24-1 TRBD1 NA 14 CATSDPGTGGGYTF TGTGCCACCAGTGATCCCGGGACAGGGGGTGGCTACACCTTC
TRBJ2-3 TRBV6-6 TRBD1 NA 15 CASSYSTGITDTQYF TGTGCCAGCAGTTACTCGACAGGGATCACAGATACGCAGTATTTT
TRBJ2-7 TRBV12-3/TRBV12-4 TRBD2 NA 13 CASSPAGDYEQYF TGTGCCAGCAGTCCGGCGGGGGACTACGAGCAGTACTTC
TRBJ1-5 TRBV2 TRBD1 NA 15 CASRLDGQGNQPQHF TGTGCCAGCAGGTTGGATGGACAGGGGAATCAGCCCCAGCATTTT
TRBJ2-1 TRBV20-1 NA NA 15 CSASQEAVSYNEQFF TGCAGTGCTAGTCAGGAAGCAGTATCCTACAATGAGCAGTTCTTC
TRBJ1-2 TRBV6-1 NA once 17 CASSEATGAGLLYGYTF TGTGCCAGCAGTGAAGCGACCGGGGCAGGGCTACTCTATGGCTACACCTTC
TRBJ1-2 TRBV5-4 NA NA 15 CASRLTGRHYYGYTF TGTGCCAGCAGACTAACAGGGAGGCACTACTATGGCTACACCTTC
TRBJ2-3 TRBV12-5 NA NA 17 CASGLDPFGMGADTQYF TGTGCTAGTGGTTTGGACCCATTTGGTATGGGAGCTGATACGCAGTATTTT
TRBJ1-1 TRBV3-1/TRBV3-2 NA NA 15 CASSQDHTMNTEAFF TGTGCCAGCAGCCAAGATCACACCATGAACACTGAAGCTTTCTTT
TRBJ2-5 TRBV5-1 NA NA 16 CASSLARGSYQETQYF TGCGCCAGCAGCTTGGCTCGGGGGAGCTACCAAGAGACCCAGTACTTC
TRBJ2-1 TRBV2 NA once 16 CARRQKGRGDNNEQFF TGTGCCAGAAGACAAAAGGGACGGGGCGATAACAATGAGCAGTTCTTC
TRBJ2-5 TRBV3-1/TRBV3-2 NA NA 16 CASSQETQDREETQYF TGTGCCAGCAGCCAAGAAACACAGGACAGAGAAGAGACCCAGTACTTC
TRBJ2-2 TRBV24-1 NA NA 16 CATSDWGTSNTGELFF TGTGCCACCAGTGATTGGGGGACCTCGAACACCGGGGAGCTGTTTTTT
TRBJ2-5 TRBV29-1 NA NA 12 CSVRDVQETQYF TGCAGCGTCCGGGACGTCCAAGAGACCCAGTACTTC
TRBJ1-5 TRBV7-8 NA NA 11 CASSLVQPQHF TGTGCCAGCAGCTTAGTACAGCCCCAGCATTTT
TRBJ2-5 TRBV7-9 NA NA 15 CASSPPTGLLWAQYF TGTGCCAGCAGCCCTCCTACAGGTCTCCTCTGGGCCCAGTACTTC
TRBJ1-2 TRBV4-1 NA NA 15 CASSQPNRPQNGYTF TGCGCCAGCAGCCAACCTAACCGGCCCCAAAATGGCTACACCTTC
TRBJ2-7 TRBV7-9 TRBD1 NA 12 CASSLDGAGGYF TGTGCCAGCAGCTTAGATGGTGCAGGGGGCTACTTC
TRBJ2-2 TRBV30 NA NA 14 CAWSATRATGELFF TGTGCCTGGAGTGCGACTAGGGCCACCGGGGAGCTGTTTTTT
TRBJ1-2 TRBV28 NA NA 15 CASSLGGAGGYGYTF TGTGCCAGCAGTTTAGGGGGCGCGGGGGGGTATGGCTACACCTTC
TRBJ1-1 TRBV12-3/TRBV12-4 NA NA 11 CASRRNTEAFF TGTGCCAGCAGGAGGAACACTGAAGCTTTCTTT
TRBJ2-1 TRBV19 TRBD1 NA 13 CATSDRGWYEQFF TGTGCCACCTCGGACAGGGGGTGGTATGAGCAGTTCTTC
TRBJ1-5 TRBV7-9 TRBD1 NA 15 CASSLGDRAVQPQHF TGTGCCAGCAGCTTAGGCGACAGGGCTGTTCAGCCCCAGCATTTT
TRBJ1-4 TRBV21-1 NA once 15 CASSKALFLGEKLFF TGTGCCAGCAGCAAAGCGCTTTTCTTGGGTGAAAAACTGTTTTTT
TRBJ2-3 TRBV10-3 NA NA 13 CAIRVQVSDTQYF TGTGCCATTAGGGTCCAAGTTTCAGATACGCAGTATTTT